This T cell receptor beta chain derives from a study of shared clonotypes between healthy human individuals. Study in general: A donor's plate count was three for CD4 naive and three for CD4 memory; CD8 naive had two and CD8 memory one. The study, taken as a whole, reports: Memory subsets generally showed smaller estimated richness than naive subsets did.

The CDR3 loop spans 11 amino acids. Germline CDR1 SEHNR, CDR2 FQNEAQ (reference sequence). V was trimmed by 4 bases and J by 2 bases, leaving 2 bases between them. Libraries were prepared by immunoSEQ multiplex PCR; TCRdb keeps only in-frame clonotypes and omits some of them. Among around 1,000,000 clones listed, approximately 75% were seen once. With regard to this clone: No antigen is known for it. Other DNA sequences within the sample encode an identical CDR3.

Each of the donors was a healthy adult who was HIV-negative and had not had a recent acute infection or vaccination. Naive CD45RA+ and memory CD45RA-negative subsets were split from CD4+ cells. Sequencing was done on a sample of memory CD4+ T cells from PBMCs. Subset given: CD45RA-negative fraction. The receptor was derived from a man younger than 35 in good health. Some clones in this sample may be carry-over from other donors' samples. The rearrangement links TRBV7-9 to TRBJ1-1; D gene ambiguous. The CDR3: CASSSNTEAFF. DNA for the CDR3: TGTGCCAGCAGCTCCAACACTGAAGCTTTCTTT.